Listed below are T cell receptor beta chains from one sample, sequenced in a study of cytomegalovirus exposure and HLA in healthy donors. Repertoires were generated with immunoSEQ multiplex PCR, while TCRdb's copy carries only in-frame clones and drops some. The table lists some 150,000 clones, around 67% of them singletons. Sequenced sample: PBMCs. The receptors shown here come from a young man in good health and CMV-seropositive. Each CDR3 is given with its conserved first and last residue. Size is stated for part of the rows, as once, few or many counts, or as a class when the clone is expanded.

clone_size: NA
v_call: TRBV7-9
j_call: TRBJ2-3
cdr3_aa: CASAPIGLRTADTQYF

clone_size: few
v_call: TRBV4-1
j_call: TRBJ2-7
cdr3_aa: CASSLGQTGEQYF

clone_size: NA
v_call: TRBV29-1
j_call: TRBJ2-1
cdr3_aa: CSVKSGGSNEQFF

clone_size: NA
v_call: TRBV7-7
j_call: TRBJ2-2
cdr3_aa: CASSLRRSPNTGELFF

clone_size: NA
v_call: TRBV5-1
j_call: TRBJ2-2
cdr3_aa: CASSFGQGRTGELFF

clone_size: NA
v_call: TRBV18
j_call: TRBJ1-5
cdr3_aa: CASSRDPGGPQHF

clone_size: NA
v_call: TRBV14
j_call: TRBJ2-2
cdr3_aa: CASSQLGTGELFF

clone_size: NA
v_call: TRBV5-1
j_call: TRBJ1-2
cdr3_aa: CASSSGQTLGGYTF

clone_size: NA
v_call: TRBV5-1
j_call: TRBJ2-7
cdr3_aa: CASSLLPGGDEQYF

clone_size: NA
v_call: TRBV4-2
j_call: TRBJ2-3
cdr3_aa: CASSQHGRREDTQYF

clone_size: NA
v_call: TRBV4-2
j_call: TRBJ1-5
cdr3_aa: CASSFAGTGPTQPQHF

clone_size: once
v_call: TRBV28
j_call: TRBJ1-2
cdr3_aa: CASSFRQGGYTF

clone_size: NA
v_call: TRBV28
j_call: NA
cdr3_aa: CASSLPSEYYEQYF

clone_size: NA
v_call: TRBV19
j_call: TRBJ1-1
cdr3_aa: CASIPIRTQGNTEAFF

clone_size: few
v_call: TRBV9
j_call: TRBJ2-7
cdr3_aa: CASSVGGLPHEQYF

clone_size: NA
v_call: TRBV6-5
j_call: TRBJ2-7
cdr3_aa: CASSESTGYEQYF

clone_size: NA
v_call: TRBV9
j_call: TRBJ2-1
cdr3_aa: CASSPSPSRSMGEQFF

clone_size: NA
v_call: TRBV4-2
j_call: TRBJ2-1
cdr3_aa: CASSQVAGGYDNEQFF

clone_size: once
v_call: TRBV2
j_call: TRBJ2-4
cdr3_aa: CASSANRGLAKNIQYF

clone_size: NA
v_call: TRBV5-1
j_call: TRBJ2-2
cdr3_aa: CASSPRGANTGELFF

clone_size: NA
v_call: TRBV28
j_call: TRBJ2-7
cdr3_aa: CASSQGSTYEQYF

clone_size: once
v_call: TRBV7-2
j_call: TRBJ1-1
cdr3_aa: CASSPQGWTDIPYTEAFF

clone_size: few
v_call: TRBV2
j_call: TRBJ1-6
cdr3_aa: CASNLQGALNSPLHF

clone_size: NA
v_call: TRBV2
j_call: TRBJ1-2
cdr3_aa: CASSDRGTGGSLGSRGYTF

clone_size: NA
v_call: TRBV15
j_call: TRBJ2-3
cdr3_aa: CATSRAPGGRADTQYF

clone_size: NA
v_call: TRBV7-3
j_call: TRBJ2-3
cdr3_aa: CASSLDRGSDTQYF

clone_size: once
v_call: TRBV6-4
j_call: TRBJ1-1
cdr3_aa: CASSEVYGQAEAFF

clone_size: few
v_call: TRBV7-2
j_call: TRBJ2-5
cdr3_aa: CASSLALAGGKTQYF

clone_size: NA
v_call: TRBV14
j_call: TRBJ2-2
cdr3_aa: CASSQDGQGNTGELFF

clone_size: NA
v_call: TRBV16
j_call: TRBJ1-4
cdr3_aa: CASSLAAANEKLFF

clone_size: NA
v_call: TRBV9
j_call: TRBJ2-2
cdr3_aa: CASSAAAGSGELFF

clone_size: NA
v_call: TRBV27
j_call: TRBJ1-4
cdr3_aa: CASGSTRGQGDEKLFF

clone_size: NA
v_call: TRBV6-1
j_call: TRBJ1-4
cdr3_aa: CASGLGGGLFF

clone_size: NA
v_call: TRBV12-5
j_call: TRBJ1-2
cdr3_aa: CASGFEGGGYTF

clone_size: few
v_call: TRBV27
j_call: TRBJ1-1
cdr3_aa: CASTQRTGTLNTEAFF

clone_size: NA
v_call: TRBV5-6
j_call: TRBJ2-7
cdr3_aa: CASSGGAGRSSYEQYF

clone_size: few
v_call: TRBV27
j_call: TRBJ1-5
cdr3_aa: CASSPVGGDQPQHF

clone_size: NA
v_call: TRBV2
j_call: TRBJ1-5
cdr3_aa: CASSDRVSNQPQHF

clone_size: NA
v_call: TRBV9
j_call: TRBJ2-1
cdr3_aa: CASSDVADIFNEQFF

clone_size: once
v_call: TRBV27
j_call: TRBJ2-5
cdr3_aa: CASSSRPTRGLETQYF

clone_size: NA
v_call: TRBV15
j_call: TRBJ2-2
cdr3_aa: CATSRGQGAGELFF

clone_size: once
v_call: TRBV27
j_call: TRBJ2-7
cdr3_aa: CASSFGGDSYEQYF

clone_size: NA
v_call: TRBV5-1
j_call: TRBJ2-7
cdr3_aa: CASSYTGGEQYF

clone_size: NA
v_call: TRBV30
j_call: TRBJ1-1
cdr3_aa: CAWSGTGVTEAFF

clone_size: NA
v_call: TRBV14
j_call: TRBJ2-5
cdr3_aa: CASSKGLETQYF

clone_size: NA
v_call: TRBV5-1
j_call: TRBJ1-2
cdr3_aa: CASSLYGGGYTF